These 11 T cell receptor beta chains originate from one sample sequenced in a study of cytomegalovirus exposure and HLA in healthy donors. Amplification used 60 Vbeta primers and 13 Jbeta primers. The protocol was immunoSEQ multiplex PCR, while the TCRdb copy is restricted to in-frame clones and leaves out a portion. Of 200,000 to 250,000 clones listed, around 77% are singletons. Sequenced: PBMCs. The source is a woman aged 25 to 39 in good health and CMV-seronegative.

This chain's CDR3 is CAWNYGMYTEAFF. CDR3 DNA: TGTGCCTGGAACTACGGGATGTACACTGAAGCTTTCTTT. This chain uses TRBV30 with TRBJ1-1; D gene uncertain. From germline, CDR1 is GTSNPN and CDR2 SVGIG (reference sequence). Trimming stripped 4 bases from V and 3 bases from J, with 12 bases between. This CDR3 is 13 amino acids long.

The rearrangement joins TRBV28 to TRBJ2-7, with TRBD1 identical over 10 bases. With 6 bases clipped from V and 5 bases from J, the junction kept 10 bases outside the gene matches. The CDR3 contains 15 residues. CDR1 and CDR2 from the germline V gene are MDHEN and SYDVKM. The CDR3 DNA sequence: TGTGCCAGCAGCCCGCCCGGGACAGGGGCACACGAGCAGTACTTC. It encodes CASSPPGTGAHEQYF.

This clone has a handful of counts. V is TRBV4-2 and J is TRBJ1-3, with TRBD1 matching 7 bases. Looked up from germline, CDR1 is LGHNA and CDR2 is YNFKEQ. The CDR3 sequence is 16 residues long. V shed 5 bases, J shed 3 bases, and the junction held 10 bases outside the gene matches. The DNA of the CDR3 is TGTGCCAGCAGCGCCAGCCAAGCAGGGGGTGGAAACACCATATATTTT. This gives the protein CASSASQAGGGNTIYF.

This clone was observed a single time. The V gene is TRBV15, the J gene TRBJ2-1; 9 nucleotides line up with TRBD1. The CDR3 length is 15 residues. V lost 5 bases, J lost 5 bases, and 7 bases stayed unmatched. CDR1 is LNHNV and CDR2 is YYDKDF in the germline V gene (reference sequence). The CDR3 DNA follows: TGTGCCACCAGCGGAACAGGGGGCCCCAACAATGAGCAGTTCTTC. Protein sequence: CATSGTGGPNNEQFF.

The gene calls are TRBV10-3 and TRBJ1-2; D possibly corresponds to TRBD1 (5 bases). Trimming pared 7 bases from V and 2 bases from J, leaving 17 bases between. The germline V gene encodes CDR1 ENHRY and CDR2 SYGVKD. CDR3 length: 15 amino acids. This CDR3 reads CAIKGGVGWNYGYTF. Written as DNA, the CDR3 is TGTGCCATCAAGGGAGGGGTCGGGTGGAACTATGGCTACACCTTC.

The chain recombines TRBV5-1 with TRBJ2-5; no clear D gene. The ends were cut back, 4 bases at V and 4 bases at J, with 8 bases in the middle. Germline values: CDR1 SGHRS, CDR2 YFSETQ. The CDR3 has 12 amino acids. CDR3 nucleotides: TGCGCCAGCAGCCAACAACGAGAGACCCAGTACTTC. As protein: CASSQQRETQYF.

This sequence joins TRBV19 and TRBJ2-5; D is possibly TRBD1 (8 bases). This CDR3 is 14 amino acids long. Germline V lookup: CDR1 LNHDA, CDR2 SQIVND (reference sequence). V dropped 4 bases and J dropped 4 bases, with 13 bases sitting between them. The CDR3, as DNA: TGTGCCAGTAGTACCACAGGGGGGGGAGAGACCCAGTACTTC. The encoded protein is CASSTTGGGETQYF.

This clone came up once. The CDR3 reads CASSLVPGRDYEQYF. As DNA, the CDR3 is TGTGCCAGCAGCTTAGTCCCCGGGAGGGACTACGAGCAGTACTTC. This chain uses TRBV13 with TRBJ2-5; TRBD2 matches at 8 bases. The better agreement between TRBJ2-7 and the DNA end casts doubt on the J call. CDR3 length equals 15 residues. Germline V lookup: CDR1 PRHDT, CDR2 FYEKMQ (reference sequence).

The chain employs TRBV5-1 and TRBJ1-4, with 7 nucleotides matching TRBD1. Germline V gene sequence: CDR1 SGHRS, CDR2 YFSETQ. V trimming: 2 bases; J trimming: 3 bases; junction bases outside the gene matches: 4. The CDR3 totals 15 residues. CDR3 loop: CASSFRQGPNEKLFF. The CDR3 DNA follows: TGCGCCAGCAGCTTTCGACAGGGACCTAATGAAAAACTGTTTTTT. Full variable domain (missing parts from reference TRBV5-1 and TRBJ1-4): KAGVTQTPRYLIKTRGQQVTLSCSPISGHRSVSWYQQTPGQGLQFLFEYFSETQRNKGNFPGRFSGRQFSNSRSEMNVSTLELGDSALYLCASSFRQGPNEKLFFGSGTQLSVL.

This clone was detected only once. This chain joins TRBV27 and TRBJ2-7; 10 bases fit TRBD1. Per germline, CDR1 MNHEY and CDR2 SMNVEV (reference sequence). V was pared by 2 bases and J by 2 bases, with 3 bases of the junction left unmatched. The CDR3 covers 15 residues. CDR3 protein: CASSLVGQGAYEQYF. The CDR3 DNA reads TGTGCCAGCAGTTTAGTTGGACAGGGGGCCTACGAGCAGTACTTC.

Worth noting for this clone: The CDR3 does not close with the conserved phenylalanine or tryptophan, likely indicating a read error. The V gene is TRBV5-1, the J gene TRBJ1-5, with D possibly being TRBD1 (5 bases). From germline, CDR1 is SGHRS and CDR2 YFSETQ. Trimming removed 4 bases from V and 0 bases from J, with 8 bases in between. The CDR3 length is 14 residues. The CDR3 loop is CASSGGGSNQPQHL. CDR3 in DNA: TGCGCCAGCAGCGGGGGGGGTAGCAATCAGCCCCAGCATCTT.